At least ten counts were recorded for the clone carrying this T cell receptor beta chain. The antigen is unknown. The V gene's germline CDR1 is GTSNPN and CDR2 SVGIG (reference sequence). The CDR3 extends over 15 amino acids. The germline V and J ends were trimmed by 0 bases and 6 bases, with 14 bases remaining between them. RNA was extracted from bulk tissue without any cell sorting. These data are taken from a study of tumor and adjacent non-tumor tissue in lung cancer. Study observations and caveats: Tumor TCR diversity, when higher, was linked to shorter survival.

The library came from three nested PCR rounds adapted from ARM-PCR protocols. Each CDR3 protein is one row after TCRdb ran MiXCR on the multiplex PCR reads. The sample contains about 85,000 distinct CDR3 sequences, around 59% of which appear only once. This chain links TRBV30 with TRBJ2-2, with D possibly matching TRBD2 (5 bases). The sequence was collected from a man between 65 and 85 years old with non-small cell lung cancer. Sample: lung tumor tissue. This CDR3 reads CAWSVGSRGSGELFF. In DNA form, the CDR3 reads TGTGCCTGGAGTGTAGGTTCTAGAGGGTCCGGGGAGCTGTTTTTT.